This T cell receptor beta chain appears in the sequencing data of a study of blood T cell repertoires in COVID-19. Study-wide context: Sources were T cells, B-cell-depleted T cells, or PBMCs; the material itself was cDNA or gDNA.

Individuals drawn from around 24 US areas were about 18 to 100 years old. Shortly before study entry, within 2 weeks, exposed participants had met a COVID-19 case. Authors' processing steps: Amplification of reference gene primers was used by the study to estimate nucleated cell counts. Here immunoSEQ multiplex PCR was the method, and the copy in TCRdb shows in-frame clones only, minus some. V and J calls and clone size are given by that table; D and trimming were obtained from the DNA. The sample has approximately 70,000 clones; roughly 70% are singletons. The CDR3 is 14 residues long. CDR1 is GTSNPN and CDR2 is SVGIG in the germline V gene (reference sequence). Trimming stripped 0 bases from V and 8 bases from J, with 14 bases between.

This receptor was taken from a woman in her sixties who had been exposed to COVID-19. The specimen sequenced was PBMCs or T cells enriched from blood (not recorded which). The gene calls are TRBV30 and TRBJ1-5, with D tentatively TRBD1 (5 bases). The CDR3 loop reads CAWSVHRRGEPQHF. In nucleotides, the CDR3 is TGTGCCTGGAGTGTACATAGGAGGGGCGAGCCCCAGCATTTT.